A single sample is the source of the 32 T cell receptor beta chains below, sequenced in a study of T cells after yellow fever vaccination. TCRdb processed the 5' RACE reads anew with MiXCR; each CDR3 protein has one entry. The sample yields approximately 300,000 distinct CDR3 sequences, around 6.8% seen once. This material consisted of PBMCs, taken about 41 days after the first yellow fever vaccination. Receptors originate from a man aged 18 to 30 who received the YFV17D yellow fever vaccine.

The J gene is TRBJ1-2, the V gene TRBV6-1; D not resolved. The germline gives CDR1 MNHNS, CDR2 SASEGT. Trimming took off 1 base at V and 4 bases at J, with 16 bases between the two ends. The CDR3 consists of 16 residues. The chain's CDR3 is CASSEVLLRSAYGYTF. CDR3 nucleotides: TGTGCCAGCAGTGAAGTATTGTTGCGCAGTGCCTATGGCTACACCTTC.

This clonotype occurred a few times. V usage is TRBV7-9 and J usage is TRBJ1-1, with D possibly matching TRBD1 (5 bases). CDR1 is SEHNR, CDR2 FQNEAQ, per germline (reference sequence). This CDR3 has 15 amino acids. The V end lost 5 bases, the J end lost 7 bases, and 20 bases lay between the germline ends. The CDR3 DNA sequence: TGTGCCAGCAGCCCCAGTGGGGCAGGAGGGCTTGAAGCTTTCTTT. Residues: CASSPSGAGGLEAFF.

This clonotype was counted many times. The chain has TRBV24-1 and TRBJ1-1, with 12 bases that match TRBD1. This CDR3 has 13 residues. CDR1 and CDR2 (germline): KGHDR, SFDVKD. The ends lost 8 bases at V and 8 bases at J; junction bases unmatched: 5. The CDR3 DNA follows: TGTGCCACCATGGGACAGGGGGCCGGCGAAGCTTTCTTT. As protein: CATMGQGAGEAFF.

The chain is built from TRBV6-6 and TRBJ2-7; D might be TRBD2 (6 bases). Trimming took off 5 bases at V and 2 bases at J, with 10 bases between the two ends. The length of the CDR3 is 13 residues. Germline CDR1 is MNHNY and CDR2 is SVGAGI (reference sequence). This CDR3 is CASSGGRAYEQYF. Here the CDR3 DNA reads TGTGCCAGCAGTGGAGGGAGAGCCTACGAGCAGTACTTC.

There are a few counts of this clonotype. The V and J genes are TRBV7-9 and TRBJ2-3, with TRBD2 as a possible D gene (5 bases). CDR1 and CDR2 (germline): SEHNR, FQNEAQ (reference sequence). Trimming took 1 base from V and 2 from J, leaving 10 bases between them. The CDR3 totals 15 residues. The CDR3, as DNA: TGTGCCAGCAGCTTAGGGGGTCGGGACACAGATACGCAGTATTTT. Protein sequence: CASSLGGRDTDTQYF.

This clonotype has more than one count but fewer than ten. This chain links TRBV29-1 with TRBJ2-5, with 8 bases fitting TRBD1. CDR1 and CDR2 (germline): SQVTM, ANQGSEA. The CDR3 is 14 residues long. The V gene end was trimmed by 8 bases and the J gene end by 4 bases; junction bases not matched to a gene: 12. The CDR3, as DNA: TGCAGCATCGTACCCCTTGGACAGGGAGAGACCCAGTACTTC. As protein: CSIVPLGQGETQYF.

This clonotype was counted between two and nine times. This sequence joins TRBV12-3 or TRBV12-4 and TRBJ1-3, with D perhaps matching TRBD1 (6 bases). V shed 7 bases and J shed 4 bases, with 17 bases lying between them. The CDR3 extends over 15 amino acids. For the CDR3, the DNA is TGTGCCAGCACTTGGGGGCAGGCGGTGGGAAACACCATATATTTT. This gives the protein CASTWGQAVGNTIYF.

In this sample, this clonotype turned up a few times. This chain links TRBV5-1 with TRBJ1-2; D is possibly TRBD1 (5 bases). Trimming cost V 4 bases and J 0 bases, with 13 bases left between them. Germline-derived CDR1 and CDR2 are SGHRS and YFSETQ. The CDR3 totals 15 residues. This CDR3 reads CASSPRQTSNYGYTF. The CDR3 region has the DNA TGCGCCAGCAGCCCGCGACAGACCTCTAACTATGGCTACACCTTC.

The chain recombines TRBV4-3 with TRBJ1-2, with D tentatively TRBD1 (5 bases). The CDR3 length is 15 residues. CDR1 and CDR2 (germline): LGHNA, YSLEER. V shed 4 bases and J shed 4 bases, with 16 bases lying between them. The CDR3 is CASSPTATVLYGYTF. CDR3 nucleotide sequence: TGCGCCAGCAGCCCCACGGCGACAGTCCTCTATGGCTACACCTTC.

The chain carries TRBV5-1 and TRBJ2-5, with 7 bases aligning to TRBD2. Trimming at V came to 7 bases and at J to 0 bases, leaving 18 bases not matched to a gene. The CDR3 has 18 amino acids. CDR1 is SGHRS and CDR2 is YFSETQ in the germline V gene. DNA for the CDR3: TGCGCCAGCGGCAGCGGGGCAAGAGCAGCGGGTTACCAAGAGACCCAGTACTTC. This encodes CASGSGARAAGYQETQYF.

This clonotype was recorded at least ten times. The CDR3 loop is CASRADPSNQPQHF. DNA of the CDR3: TGTGCCAGCAGAGCAGACCCGAGTAATCAGCCCCAGCATTTT. The rearrangement links TRBV28 to TRBJ1-5; D remains ambiguous. The V end was cut by 6 bases, the J end by 4 bases, with 13 bases between. Germline CDR1 MDHEN, CDR2 SYDVKM. The length of the CDR3 is 14 residues. The whole variable domain, remainder taken from reference TRBV28 and TRBJ1-5, is DVKVTQSSRYLVKRTGEKVFLECVQDMDHENMFWYRQDPGLGLRLIYFSYDVKMKEKGDIPEGYSVSREKKERFSLILESASTNQTSMYLCASRADPSNQPQHFGDGTRLSIL.

This clonotype showed up just a few times. This chain links TRBV13 with TRBJ1-4; D ambiguous. The CDR3 length is 15 residues. Germline V gene data show CDR1 as PRHDT and CDR2 as FYEKMQ (reference sequence). Trimming removed 3 bases from V and 6 bases from J, with 14 bases in between. CDR3 coding DNA: TGTGCCAGCAGCTTCTCGATAGAGGACGATGAAAAACTGTTTTTT. Amino acids: CASSFSIEDDEKLFF.

In its sample, this clonotype was seen many times. The rearrangement joins TRBV5-1 to TRBJ2-3; 10 bases match TRBD1. The CDR3 has 15 residues. Germline CDR1 is SGHRS and CDR2 is YFSETQ. Germline trimming cut 3 bases from V and 3 bases from J; bases unmatched to any gene: 4. CDR3 region: CASSWTGGGTDTQYF. In DNA form, the CDR3 reads TGCGCCAGCAGCTGGACAGGGGGGGGGACAGATACGCAGTATTTT. The entire variable domain, with the rest obtained from reference TRBV5-1 and TRBJ2-3, is as follows: KAGVTQTPRYLIKTRGQQVTLSCSPISGHRSVSWYQQTPGQGLQFLFEYFSETQRNKGNFPGRFSGRQFSNSRSEMNVSTLELGDSALYLCASSWTGGGTDTQYFGPGTRLTVL.

The rearrangement uses TRBV19 and TRBJ1-5; D is possibly TRBD1 (5 bases). V was trimmed by 6 bases and J by 4 bases, leaving 16 bases between them. The germline V gene encodes CDR1 LNHDA and CDR2 SQIVND (reference sequence). The CDR3 runs to 15 residues. This CDR3 reads CASSTMGGVNQPQHF. The CDR3 nucleotides are TGTGCCAGTAGCACAATGGGGGGAGTTAATCAGCCCCAGCATTTT. The full variable domain, in which reference TRBV19 and TRBJ1-5 provide the parts outside the CDR3, is DGGITQSPKYLFRKEGQNVTLSCEQNLNHDAMYWYRQDPGQGLRLIYYSQIVNDFQKGDIAEGYSVSREKKESFPLTVTSAQKNPTAFYLCASSTMGGVNQPQHFGDGTRLSIL.

This chain links TRBV5-1 with TRBJ2-3, with 11 nucleotides matching TRBD2. Germline CDR1 reads SGHRS; CDR2 reads YFSETQ. This CDR3 comprises 18 residues. Unmatched junction bases numbered 6, after V lost 0 bases and J lost 0 bases. The CDR3 DNA is TGCGCCAGCAGCTTGGGGCCTAGCGGGGGGACCAGCACAGATACGCAGTATTTT. This encodes CASSLGPSGGTSTDTQYF. The full variable domain, with the rest looked up from reference TRBV5-1 and TRBJ2-3, is KAGVTQTPRYLIKTRGQQVTLSCSPISGHRSVSWYQQTPGQGLQFLFEYFSETQRNKGNFPGRFSGRQFSNSRSEMNVSTLELGDSALYLCASSLGPSGGTSTDTQYFGPGTRLTVL.

This clonotype was counted only a few times. The V and J genes are TRBV5-1 and TRBJ2-3; TRBD2 aligns across 7 bases. V was clipped by 4 bases and J by 2 bases; unmatched bases: 7. Per the germline V gene, CDR1 is SGHRS and CDR2 is YFSETQ. The CDR3 length is 15 residues. The CDR3 nucleotides read TGCGCCAGCAGCGCCGCTAGCGGATTCACAGATACGCAGTATTTT. Its protein is CASSAASGFTDTQYF.

This clonotype was seen only once. A junction boundary mismatches the germline segment, possibly from a read error. This sequence joins TRBV28 and TRBJ1-1; a weak D match, TRBD1 (6 bases). The CDR3 is made up of 14 amino acids. Germline V gives CDR1 MDHEN, CDR2 SYDVKM. CDR3 nucleotides: TGTGCCAGGAGTTTGGTAACAGGGACCACTGAAGCTTTCTTT. Translation gives CARSLVTGTTEAFF.

This clonotype was seen a handful of times. The chain recombines TRBV5-1 with TRBJ2-7, with D maybe TRBD2 (6 bases). CDR1 and CDR2 from the germline V gene are SGHRS and YFSETQ. The V end lost 6 bases, the J end lost 6 bases, and 19 bases lay between the germline ends. The CDR3 sequence is 14 residues long. The CDR3 is CASTDTGGAAEQYF. The CDR3 coding sequence is TGCGCCAGCACCGACACGGGCGGGGCCGCCGAGCAGTACTTC.

This clonotype was recorded at least ten times. The chain combines TRBV5-1 with TRBJ2-5, with 16 nucleotides matching TRBD2. Per germline, CDR1 SGHRS and CDR2 YFSETQ. CDR3 length: 16 residues. J lost 3 bases, V lost 4 bases, and 3 bases had no gene match. CDR3 region: CASSVGLAGGEETQYF. In nucleotides, the CDR3 is TGCGCCAGCAGCGTGGGACTAGCGGGGGGGGAAGAGACCCAGTACTTC. The complete variable domain, with remaining parts taken from reference TRBV5-1 and TRBJ2-5, reads KAGVTQTPRYLIKTRGQQVTLSCSPISGHRSVSWYQQTPGQGLQFLFEYFSETQRNKGNFPGRFSGRQFSNSRSEMNVSTLELGDSALYLCASSVGLAGGEETQYFGPGTRLLVL.

The rearrangement uses TRBV19 and TRBJ2-5, with D possibly TRBD2 on 5 matching bases. The CDR3 runs to 13 residues. V was pared by 5 bases and J by 5 bases, with 12 bases between. Germline loops: CDR1 LNHDA, CDR2 SQIVND (reference sequence). The CDR3 coding sequence is TGTGCCAGTAGTGAGAATCCGGGGGAGACCCAGTACTTC. It codes for CASSENPGETQYF.

V gene TRBV5-1 combines with J gene TRBJ2-7, with unresolved D. This CDR3 spans 13 amino acids. Germline lookup yields CDR1 SGHRS and CDR2 YFSETQ. The V end was cut by 0 bases, the J end by 3 bases, with 7 bases between. CDR3 loop: CASSLALGYEQYV. CDR3 nucleotide sequence: TGCGCCAGCAGCTTGGCCCTGGGCTACGAGCAGTACGTC.

The chain carries TRBV20-1 and TRBJ1-2; 7 positions agree with TRBD1. The V and J ends lost 5 bases and 2 bases, in that order; junction bases with no gene match: 11. The CDR3 length is 15 residues. The V gene's germline CDR1 is DFQATT and CDR2 SNEGSKA (reference sequence). This CDR3 reads CSASDPGGPNYGYTF. The CDR3 DNA reads as TGCAGTGCTTCCGACCCAGGGGGGCCGAACTATGGCTACACCTTC.

This clonotype was seen only a few times. The chain couples TRBV12-3 or TRBV12-4 to TRBJ2-2; D is unclear. CDR3 size: 14 residues. The V end was cut by 2 bases, the J end by 4 bases, with 8 bases between. The CDR3, as DNA: TGTGCCAGCAGTTTATTCGGCCCCACCGGGGAGCTGTTTTTT. It specifies CASSLFGPTGELFF.

This clonotype was seen a few times. This sequence joins TRBV5-6 and TRBJ2-5, with 10 bases that match TRBD1. V shed 2 bases, J shed 4 bases, and the junction held 2 bases outside the gene matches. This CDR3 is built from 14 residues. CDR1 and CDR2 (germline): SGHDT, YYEEEE. The CDR3 region has the DNA TGTGCCAGCAGCTTAAGACAGGGGGCAGAGACCCAGTACTTC. Translating it yields CASSLRQGAETQYF. The full variable domain, with the rest looked up from reference TRBV5-6 and TRBJ2-5, is DAGVTQSPTHLIKTRGQQVTLRCSPKSGHDTVSWYQQALGQGPQFIFQYYEEEERQRGNFPDRFSGHQFPNYSSELNVNALLLGDSALYLCASSLRQGAETQYFGPGTRLLVL.

This chain joins TRBV12-5 and TRBJ2-7; the D is unclear. The CDR3 has 12 residues. V lost 7 bases, J lost 5 bases, and 12 bases lay in between. Germline V gives CDR1 LGHNT, CDR2 FRNRAP. CDR3 protein: CASENGDHEQYV. As DNA, the CDR3 is TGTGCTAGTGAGAATGGGGATCACGAGCAGTACGTC.

The CDR3 reads CASSLAVTDTQYF. CDR3 bases: TGTGCCAGCAGCTTAGCGGTCACAGATACGCAGTATTTT. The chain is built from TRBV7-7 and TRBJ2-3; no definite D call. Germline V gives CDR1 SSHAT, CDR2 FNYEAQ (reference sequence). V dropped 0 bases and J dropped 2 bases, with 3 bases sitting between them. CDR3 length: 13 amino acids.

This clonotype came up a few times. The chain carries TRBV7-3 and TRBJ2-1, with TRBD2 matching 11 bases. Germline-derived CDR1 and CDR2 are SGHTA and FQGTGA. The V gene end was trimmed by 1 base and the J gene end by 8 bases; junction bases not matched to a gene: 4. This CDR3 has 15 residues. The CDR3 DNA sequence: TGTGCCAGCAGCTTAAAGGCTAGCGGGGGGTATGAGCAGTTCTTC. Protein product: CASSLKASGGYEQFF.

This clonotype occurred a few times. The chain joins TRBV20-1 to TRBJ2-7; no clear D gene. The germline V and J ends were trimmed by 4 bases and 0 bases, with 13 bases remaining between them. Germline assignment: CDR1 DFQATT and CDR2 SNEGSKA (reference sequence). The CDR3 is made up of 14 amino acids. Here the CDR3 DNA reads TGCAGTGCTAAAACCCGTCGTAGCTCCTACGAGCAGTACGTC. It specifies CSAKTRRSSYEQYV.

Points on this clonotype: The germline gene is not matched at one end of the junction; a read error may be the cause. CDR3 coding DNA: TGTGCCAGCAGCACCACAGGGGGGGTCTCCTTC. Its translation: CASSTTGGVSF. This sequence joins TRBV28 and TRBJ1-2; 8 bases agree with TRBD1. Germline CDR1 MDHEN, CDR2 SYDVKM. The CDR3 covers 11 residues.

The chain employs TRBV6-1 and TRBJ2-6; no firm D call. Germline CDR1 is MNHNS and CDR2 is SASEGT. V lost 5 bases and J lost 0, with 2 bases in between. This CDR3 has 13 residues. The CDR3 sequence: CASSTSGANVLTF. In nucleotides, the CDR3 is TGTGCCAGCAGTACCTCTGGGGCCAACGTCCTGACTTTC.

This clonotype was seen a handful of times. This chain uses TRBV18 with TRBJ1-4; D not resolved. The CDR3 totals 13 residues. Germline V lookup: CDR1 KGHSH, CDR2 LQKENI. V gave up 0 bases and J gave up 12 bases, with 11 bases separating them. The CDR3 DNA follows: TGTGCCAGCTCACCACCGGCCCACAACGAACTGTTTTTT. This codes for CASSPPAHNELFF.

The table lists this clonotype with a few counts. One end of the junction does not line up with germline, which may come from a read error. The J gene is TRBJ2-7, the V gene TRBV3-1; TRBD2 matches 9 bases. CDR1 is LGHDT, CDR2 YNNKEL, per germline (reference sequence). This CDR3 contains 16 residues. CDR3 coding DNA: TGTGCCAGCAGCCAAGAGGGAACGGGGCTAGCGGGGTCCAGGGACTTC. Encoded protein: CASSQEGTGLAGSRDF.